The T cell receptor beta chain under discussion was sequenced for a study of T cell changes during pregnancy in multiple sclerosis (dated by TCRdb to the late 2010s). Some background on the complete study: The study looked at changes in the T cell repertoire across pregnancy in women with multiple sclerosis.

The CDR3 runs 14 amino acids, cysteine and phenylalanine included. The sequence is cut down to CDR3 DNA, 42 bases in frame from base 1. The germline V gene encodes CDR1 SGHNT and CDR2 YYREEE (reference sequence). V is reduced by 3 bases and J by 5 bases, leaving a spacing of 13 bases between them. This clone has just one count. Its antigen specificity is not known. Base qualities were left out, and no much larger clone turns up one base away. The library was obtained by the immunoSEQ multiplex PCR assay. As stored in TCRdb, this immuneACCESS dataset retains in-frame rearrangements with V and J assigned. A fraction of the clones does not appear; measured against another copy, unresolved V genes explain less than half of the discrepancy, and the remainder lacks a known reason. The sample records 35,000 to 50,000 clones, about 90% of which are singletons. The ten largest clones represent roughly 0.87% of the sample.

This receptor was obtained from a female donor with multiple sclerosis, enrolled in a pregnancy study. Recombination connected TRBV5-4 to TRBJ2-3; TRBD2 is perhaps the D gene, given 7 matching bases. Sequencing was performed on CD4+ T cells from peripheral blood mononuclear cells, taken after pregnancy. The CDR3 amino acid sequence is: CASSWGGLGDTQYF. The nucleotide sequence is TGTGCCAGCAGCTGGGGGGGCCTCGGAGATACGCAGTATTTT.